The clone carrying this T cell receptor (beta chain) was detected a few times. Germline V lookup: CDR1 LNHNV, CDR2 YYDKDF (reference sequence). The CDR3 spans 14 residues. Trimming at V came to 4 bases and at J to 3 bases, leaving 6 bases not matched to a gene. The sample belongs to a study of T cells after yellow fever vaccination. One entry per CDR3 protein, called by TCRdb with MiXCR from the 5' RACE reads. Of just under 600,000 distinct CDR3 sequences listed, less than 15% are singletons. The sample was PBMCs, taken on the day of the yellow fever booster vaccination. This TCR came from a young man who received the YFV17D yellow fever vaccine. This chain uses TRBV15 with TRBJ2-7, with 7 nucleotides matching TRBD1. CDR3 sequence: CATSIETGLYEQYF. CDR3 DNA sequence: TGTGCCACCAGCATCGAGACAGGGCTCTACGAGCAGTACTTC.